What follows is one TCR beta chain and its context. The sample belongs to a study of T cells of healthy individuals. TCRdb passed the 5' RACE reads through MiXCR, listing each CDR3 protein once. The table lists about 60,000 distinct CDR3 sequences, 15% to 20% of them singletons. The CDR3 is 15 residues long. CDR1 and CDR2 (germline): LGHNA, YSLEER. Trimming left V 4 bases short and J 1 base short, with 13 bases between. This clonotype was sampled from a human donor in good health. This sequence joins TRBV4-3 and TRBJ1-1; unclear D gene. The chain's CDR3 is CASSPRPERNTEAFF. Written as DNA, the CDR3 is TGCGCCAGCAGCCCACGCCCGGAACGGAACACTGAAGCTTTCTTT.